The clone carrying this T cell receptor beta chain was seen just once. Time point: sample taken at primary tumor resection. No cell sorting; template was whole RNA from tumor, lung tissue or PBMC. This sample is part of a study of spatial heterogeneity in lung cancer. Germline V gives CDR1 MDHEN, CDR2 SYDVKM. The CDR3 is 13 residues long. Trimming took off 6 bases at V and 5 bases at J, with 12 bases between the two ends. TCRdb independently ran MiXCR on the 5' RACE reads; one entry per CDR3 protein. The sample includes about 3,000 distinct CDR3 sequences, about 30% seen only once; the top ten take under 75%.

This clonotype was sampled from a male donor with early-stage non-small cell lung cancer. The sequencing here drew on PBMCs, taken at surgery. The V gene is TRBV28, the J gene TRBJ2-3; D uncertain. Written as DNA, the CDR3 is TGTGCCAGCAGCGCCTCATTTTTAGATACGCAGTATTTT. Translated, it gives CASSASFLDTQYF.